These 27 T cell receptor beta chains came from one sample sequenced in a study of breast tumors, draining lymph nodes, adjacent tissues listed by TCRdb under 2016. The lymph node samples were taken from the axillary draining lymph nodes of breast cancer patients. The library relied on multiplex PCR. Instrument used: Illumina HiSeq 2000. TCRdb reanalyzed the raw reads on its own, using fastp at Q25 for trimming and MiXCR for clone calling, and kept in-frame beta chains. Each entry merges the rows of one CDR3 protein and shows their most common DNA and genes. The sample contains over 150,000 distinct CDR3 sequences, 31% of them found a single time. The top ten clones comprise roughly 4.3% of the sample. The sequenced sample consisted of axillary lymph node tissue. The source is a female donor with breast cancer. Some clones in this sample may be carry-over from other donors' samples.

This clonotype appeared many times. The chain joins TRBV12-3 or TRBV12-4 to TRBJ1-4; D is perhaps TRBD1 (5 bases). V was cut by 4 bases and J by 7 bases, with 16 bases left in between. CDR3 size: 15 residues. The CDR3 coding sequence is TGTGCCAGCAGTTCCCTACAGGAGATTAGTGAAAAACTGTTTTTT. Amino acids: CASSSLQEISEKLFF.

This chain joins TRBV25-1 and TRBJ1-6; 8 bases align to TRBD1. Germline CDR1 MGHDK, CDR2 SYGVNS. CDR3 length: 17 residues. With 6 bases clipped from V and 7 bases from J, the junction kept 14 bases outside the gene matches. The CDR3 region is CASRSSGTGISNSPLHF. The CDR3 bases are TGTGCCAGCAGATCCAGCGGGACAGGCATATCAAATTCACCCCTCCACTTT.

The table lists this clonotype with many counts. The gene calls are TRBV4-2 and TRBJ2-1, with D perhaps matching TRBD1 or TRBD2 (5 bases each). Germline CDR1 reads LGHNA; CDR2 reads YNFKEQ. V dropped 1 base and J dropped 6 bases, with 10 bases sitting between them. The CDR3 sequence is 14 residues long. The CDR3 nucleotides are TGTGCCAGCAGCCAAGGGGACGGGCTCAATGAGCAGTTCTTC. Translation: CASSQGDGLNEQFF.

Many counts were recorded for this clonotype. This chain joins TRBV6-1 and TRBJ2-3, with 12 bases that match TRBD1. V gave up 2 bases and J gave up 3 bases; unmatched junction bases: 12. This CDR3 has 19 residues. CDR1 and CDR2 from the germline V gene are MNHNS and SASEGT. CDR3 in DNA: TGTGCCAGCAGTGAACGCGGGGACAGGGGGCGAGGCTATACAGATACGCAGTATTTT. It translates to CASSERGDRGRGYTDTQYF.

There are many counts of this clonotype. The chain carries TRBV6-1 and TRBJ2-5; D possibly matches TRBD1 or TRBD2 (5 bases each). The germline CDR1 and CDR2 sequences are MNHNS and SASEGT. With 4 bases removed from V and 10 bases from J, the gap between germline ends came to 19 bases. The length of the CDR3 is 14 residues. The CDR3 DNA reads TGTGCCAGCAGTGTCCGGGACCCCCAATATGGCCAGTACTTC. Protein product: CASSVRDPQYGQYF.

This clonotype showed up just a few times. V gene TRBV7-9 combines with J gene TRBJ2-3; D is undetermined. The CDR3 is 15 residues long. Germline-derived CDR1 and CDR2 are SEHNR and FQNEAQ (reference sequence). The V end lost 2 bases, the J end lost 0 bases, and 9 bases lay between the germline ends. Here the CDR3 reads CASSLLQPSTDTQYF. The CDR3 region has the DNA TGTGCCAGCAGCTTACTCCAGCCTAGCACAGATACGCAGTATTTT.

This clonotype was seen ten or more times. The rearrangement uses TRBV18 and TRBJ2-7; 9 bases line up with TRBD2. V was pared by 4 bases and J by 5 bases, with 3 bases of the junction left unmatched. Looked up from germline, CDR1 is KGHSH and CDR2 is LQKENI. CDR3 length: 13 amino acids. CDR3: CASSQIAGDEQYF. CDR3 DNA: TGTGCCAGCTCACAGATAGCGGGAGACGAGCAGTACTTC.

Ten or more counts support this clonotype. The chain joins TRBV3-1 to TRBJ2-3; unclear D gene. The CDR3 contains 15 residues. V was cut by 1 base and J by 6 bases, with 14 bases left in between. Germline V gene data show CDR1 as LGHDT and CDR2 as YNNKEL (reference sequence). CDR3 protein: CASSQGLDPGDTQYF. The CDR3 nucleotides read TGTGCCAGCAGCCAAGGGCTCGATCCTGGGGATACGCAGTATTTT.

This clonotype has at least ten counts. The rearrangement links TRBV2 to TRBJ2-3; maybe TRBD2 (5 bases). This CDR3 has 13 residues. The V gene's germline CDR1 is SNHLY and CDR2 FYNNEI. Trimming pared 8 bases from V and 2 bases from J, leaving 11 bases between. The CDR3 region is CASGQRFTDTQYF. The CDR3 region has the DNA TGTGCCAGCGGGCAGCGGTTCACAGATACGCAGTATTTT.

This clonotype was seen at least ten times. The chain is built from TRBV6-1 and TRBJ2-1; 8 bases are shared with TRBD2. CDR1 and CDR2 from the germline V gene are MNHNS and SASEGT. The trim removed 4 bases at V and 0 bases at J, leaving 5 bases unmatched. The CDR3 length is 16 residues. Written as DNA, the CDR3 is TGTGCCAGCAGTGTCTTAGCGGGATCCTCCTACAATGAGCAGTTCTTC. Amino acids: CASSVLAGSSYNEQFF.

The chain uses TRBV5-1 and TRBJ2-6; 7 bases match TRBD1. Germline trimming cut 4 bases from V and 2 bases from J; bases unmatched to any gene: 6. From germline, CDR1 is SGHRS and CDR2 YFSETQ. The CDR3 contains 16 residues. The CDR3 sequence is CASSEGAPTGANVLTF. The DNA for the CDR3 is TGCGCCAGCAGCGAGGGGGCGCCAACTGGGGCCAACGTCCTGACTTTC.

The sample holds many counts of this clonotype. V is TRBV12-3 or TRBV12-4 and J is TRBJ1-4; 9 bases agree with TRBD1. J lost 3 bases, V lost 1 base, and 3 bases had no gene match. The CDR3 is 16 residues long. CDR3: CASSLEWTGANEKLFF. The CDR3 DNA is TGTGCCAGCAGTTTAGAGTGGACAGGGGCTAATGAAAAACTGTTTTTT.

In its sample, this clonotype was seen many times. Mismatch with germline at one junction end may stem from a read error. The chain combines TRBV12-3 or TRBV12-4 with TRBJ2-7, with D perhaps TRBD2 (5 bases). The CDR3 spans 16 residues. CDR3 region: CAGSLKPTEVHYEQYF. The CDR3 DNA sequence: TGTGCCGGCAGTTTAAAACCGACGGAGGTACACTACGAGCAGTACTTC.

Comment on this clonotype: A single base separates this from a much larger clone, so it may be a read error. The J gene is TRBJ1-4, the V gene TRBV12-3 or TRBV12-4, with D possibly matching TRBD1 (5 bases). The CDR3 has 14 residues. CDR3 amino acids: CASSHQGIGERLFF. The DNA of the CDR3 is TGTGCCAGCAGTCATCAGGGAATCGGGGAAAGACTGTTTTTT.

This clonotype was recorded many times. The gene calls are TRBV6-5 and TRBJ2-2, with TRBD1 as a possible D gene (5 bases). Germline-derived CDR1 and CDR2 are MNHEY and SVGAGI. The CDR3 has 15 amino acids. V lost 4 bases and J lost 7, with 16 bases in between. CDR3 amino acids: CASSSPTRAHGELFF. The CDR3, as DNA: TGTGCCAGCAGTTCTCCGACCAGGGCTCACGGGGAGCTGTTTTTT.

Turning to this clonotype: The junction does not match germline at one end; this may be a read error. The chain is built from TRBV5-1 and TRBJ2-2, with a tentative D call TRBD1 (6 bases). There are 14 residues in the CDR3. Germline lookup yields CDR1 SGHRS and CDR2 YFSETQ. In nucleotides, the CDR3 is TGCGCCGGCAGCTCAGGGACACGGCCCGGGGAGCTGTTTTTC. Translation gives CAGSSGTRPGELFF.

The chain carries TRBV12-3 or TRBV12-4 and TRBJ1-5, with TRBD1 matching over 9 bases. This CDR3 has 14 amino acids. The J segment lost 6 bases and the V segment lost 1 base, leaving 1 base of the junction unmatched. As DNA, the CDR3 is TGTGCCAGCAGTTTAGACAGGGGGCCTCAGCCCCAGCATTTT. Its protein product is CASSLDRGPQPQHF.

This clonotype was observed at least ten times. This CDR3 reads CSARVRRKANQPQHF. CDR3 sequence (DNA): TGCAGTGCTAGAGTTCGACGGAAGGCCAATCAGCCCCAGCATTTT. The chain joins TRBV20-1 to TRBJ1-5; D remains ambiguous. Germline CDR1 DFQATT, CDR2 SNEGSKA (reference sequence). Trimming took 1 base from V and 3 from J, leaving 13 bases between them. This CDR3 is built from 15 residues.

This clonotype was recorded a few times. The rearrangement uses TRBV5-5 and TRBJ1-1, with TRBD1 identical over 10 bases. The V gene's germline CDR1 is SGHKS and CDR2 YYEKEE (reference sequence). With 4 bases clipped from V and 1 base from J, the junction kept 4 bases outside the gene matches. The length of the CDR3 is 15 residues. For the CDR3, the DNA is TGTGCCAGCAGCACGGACAGGGGGACGAACACTGAAGCTTTCTTT. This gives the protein CASSTDRGTNTEAFF.

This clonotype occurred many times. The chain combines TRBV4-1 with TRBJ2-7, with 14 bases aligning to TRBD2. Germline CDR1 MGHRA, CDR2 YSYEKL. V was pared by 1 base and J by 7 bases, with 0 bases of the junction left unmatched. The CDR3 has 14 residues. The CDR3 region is CASSQGTSGREQYF. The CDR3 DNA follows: TGCGCCAGCAGCCAAGGGACTAGCGGGAGGGAGCAGTACTTC.

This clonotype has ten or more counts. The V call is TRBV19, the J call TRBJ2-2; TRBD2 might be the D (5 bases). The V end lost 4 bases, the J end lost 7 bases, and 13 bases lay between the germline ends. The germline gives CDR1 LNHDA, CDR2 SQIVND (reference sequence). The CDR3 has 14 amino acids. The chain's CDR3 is CASSRLLGIGELFF. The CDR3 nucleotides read TGTGCCAGTAGTAGACTACTAGGGATCGGGGAGCTGTTTTTT.

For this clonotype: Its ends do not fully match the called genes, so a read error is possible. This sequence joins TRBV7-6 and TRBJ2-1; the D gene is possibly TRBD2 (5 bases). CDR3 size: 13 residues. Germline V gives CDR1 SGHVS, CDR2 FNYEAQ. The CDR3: CASSDRLTNEQSF. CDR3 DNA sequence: TGTGCCAGCAGCGACCGACTAACCAATGAGCAGTCCTTC. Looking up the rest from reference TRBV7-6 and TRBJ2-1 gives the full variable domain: GAGVSQSPRYKVTKRGQDVALRCDPISGHVSLYWYRQALGQGPEFLTYFNYEAQQDKSGLPNDRFSAERPEGSISTLTIQRTEQRDSAMYRCASSDRLTNEQSFGPGTRLTVL.

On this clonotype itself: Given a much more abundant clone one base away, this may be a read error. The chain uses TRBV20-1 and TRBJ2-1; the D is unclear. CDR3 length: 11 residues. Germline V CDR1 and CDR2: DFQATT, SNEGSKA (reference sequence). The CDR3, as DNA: TGCAGTGCTAGATTGGAGTATGAGCAGTCCTTC. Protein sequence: CSARLEYEQSF.

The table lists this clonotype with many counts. CDR3 coding DNA: TGTGCCAGCAGCATAGGGGGGTCTCCCGGGGAGCTGTTTTTT. This encodes CASSIGGSPGELFF. J is TRBJ2-2 and V is TRBV7-2; D may be TRBD1 or TRBD2 (6 bases each). Germline CDR1 reads SGHTA; CDR2 reads FQGNSA. V lost 5 bases to trimming and J lost 6 bases, with 13 bases between them. This CDR3 has 14 residues.

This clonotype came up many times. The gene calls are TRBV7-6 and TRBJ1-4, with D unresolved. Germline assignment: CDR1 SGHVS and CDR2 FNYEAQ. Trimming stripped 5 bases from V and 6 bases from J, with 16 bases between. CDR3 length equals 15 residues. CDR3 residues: CASSEVVGFYEKLFF. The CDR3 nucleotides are TGTGCCAGCAGCGAGGTGGTGGGGTTTTATGAAAAACTGTTTTTT.

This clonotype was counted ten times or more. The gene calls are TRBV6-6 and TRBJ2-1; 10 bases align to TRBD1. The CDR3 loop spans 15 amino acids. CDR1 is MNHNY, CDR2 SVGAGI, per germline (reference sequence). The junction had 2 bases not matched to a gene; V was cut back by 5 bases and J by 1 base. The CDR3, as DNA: TGTGCCAGCAGTGTGGGACAGGGGTCCTACAATGAGCAGTTCTTC. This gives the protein CASSVGQGSYNEQFF.

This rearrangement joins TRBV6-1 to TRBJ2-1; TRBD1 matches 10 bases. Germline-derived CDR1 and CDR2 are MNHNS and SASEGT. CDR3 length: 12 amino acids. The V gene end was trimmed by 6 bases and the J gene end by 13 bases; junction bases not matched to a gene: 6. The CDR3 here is CASSRDRGLQFF. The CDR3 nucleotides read TGTGCCAGCAGCCGGGACAGGGGACTTCAGTTCTTC.